This TCR beta chain was sequenced in a study of T-cell reconstitution after alpha-beta-depleted transplantation in children. This clonotype was detected many times. The antigen is not known. This sample's TCRbeta library carried unique molecular identifier barcodes. TCRdb reanalysed the PCR reads using MiXCR and keeps one entry per CDR3 protein. The sample carries some 260,000 distinct CDR3 sequences, around 25% recorded once. The germline V gene has CDR1 SGDLS and CDR2 YYNGEE. The CDR3 spans 14 residues. V gave up 3 bases and J gave up 7 bases; unmatched junction bases: 4. Study results and caveats: Several hundred rapidly expanded clones from non-depleted graft cells reportedly supplied alpha-beta T cells about two months post-transplant. One year post-transplant, T-cell counts and diversity were largely derived from T cells produced anew. Certain patients had high TCRbeta diversity at day 60, and it came from recipient T cells and thymic progenitors that survived.

This TCR was recovered from a female patient younger than 10 who had a stem cell transplant for congenital amegakaryocytic thrombocytopenia, so the T cells may come from the graft donor. The chain links TRBV9 to TRBJ1-4; 9 bases line up with TRBD1. The sequenced sample was PBMCs, mostly from graft donor cells, obtained 360 days after TCRalphabeta/CD19-depleted stem cell transplant. The chain's CDR3 is CASSETGGGEKLFF. CDR3 nucleotides: TGTGCCAGCAGCGAAACAGGGGGCGGTGAAAAACTGTTTTTT. Looking up the rest from reference TRBV9 and TRBJ1-4 gives the full variable domain: DSGVTQTPKHLITATGQRVTLRCSPRSGDLSVYWYQQSLDQGLQFLIQYYNGEERAKGNILERFSAQQFPDLHSELNLSSLELGDSALYFCASSETGGGEKLFFGSGTQLSVL.